This T cell receptor (beta chain) was documented in a study of cytomegalovirus exposure and HLA in healthy donors (TCRdb year 2017). With regard to the full study: An earlier analysis of fewer than 750 of the donors reported around 280 Gb of sequence data and 117 million unique TCR beta sequences obtained from about 180 million T cells. HLA typing covered class I and class II loci at four-digit resolution. The study used immunosequencing to profile the T cell repertoires of some 600 subjects and linked those repertoires to cytomegalovirus serostatus. Genome-wide SNP genotypes for about three fifths of the roughly 670 donors were used in a later genetic analysis, which treated that subset as a discovery cohort. Because of strong linkage in the cohort, roughly five DR-DQ haplotypes were treated as single units for association and clustering. All discovery cohort repertoires had been generated using a single sequencing platform. A separate validation cohort of over 95 different subjects was used in addition to the approximately 700-subject first cohort. Rather than drawing on any new phenotypic data, the later analysis identified candidate immune exposures from TCR beta sequences and the way those sequences occurred across donors. To predict cytomegalovirus infection status, the study brought together high-throughput TCR immunosequencing, statistical association of individual TCRs with disease status, and machine learning. An earlier analysis of 587 of the donors used high-throughput TCR beta sequencing to judge whether each TCR beta V gene segment behaved as functional or pseudogenic. The aim of the study was to test whether cataloging public T cell receptors could identify signatures of past pathogen exposure. The genetic ancestry cluster associated with self-reported Caucasian donors included about four fifths of the roughly 360 genotyped donors. Donor age, sex, ethnicity and CMV serostatus were collected together with the repertoire data. Among roughly 370 genotyped donors of the cohort, an average of 235,054 unique TCR beta nucleotide sequences were sequenced per donor, roughly 20% of them non-productive. In a later analysis, previously published TCR beta repertoires from 550 to 750 donors were re-analyzed and high-resolution HLA genotyping was added so that TCR occurrence patterns could be studied. The number of donors typed differed by locus, with about 629-640 for A, B, C, DRB1 and DQB1, 522 for DQA1, 600 to 610 for DPA1, and about 450 for DPB1. Approximately 310 gigabases of sequencing data and approximately 84 million unique TCR sequences were included in an early release covering around 600 HLA-typed donors.

Libraries were built with the immunoSEQ multiplex PCR assay. For the multiplex PCR, a mixture combining 60 forward primers for TCR Vbeta segments and 13 reverse primers for TCR Jbeta segments was used. A multiplex PCR assay on genomic DNA amplified the CDR3 region of rearranged TCR beta genes. The amplified TCR beta libraries were sequenced on the Illumina HiSeq System as 87-base-pair reads. On the authors' methods: In a later analysis, 70 million to 95 million unique TCR beta chains were counted across the 650 to 700 repertoires, and about 10 million of these chains were shared by at least two donors. To remove PCR and sequencing errors, raw reads were error-corrected and collapsed into unique sequences using a nearest-neighbor algorithm that merged closely related sequences. CDR3 sequences were aligned to IMGT reference sequences to assign V, D and J gene segments. For a sequence to be retained, a match of at least six nucleotides to both a V gene segment and a J gene segment was required. A rearrangement was called productive if the CDR3 had no stop codons and remained in frame with V and J, and every other rearrangement was called non-productive. Following IMGT convention, CDR3 was defined as the stretch from the second conserved V-encoded cysteine to the conserved J-encoded phenylalanine. In an earlier analysis of just under 600 of the donors, sequences lacking an unambiguous match to a single V gene segment were excluded. An earlier analysis of 587 of the donors classified V segments as functional when productive rearrangements were above 56.7% and as segregating when the standard deviation between donors was above 5%. A statistical classification framework was built to diagnose cytomegalovirus status from the catalog of TCR beta chain sequences. A later analysis assigned V and J genes by comparing TCR nucleotide sequences with IMGT/GENE-DB human TR gene sequences. A later analysis assigned CDR3 sequences and most-parsimonious VDJ recombination scenarios with the TCRdist pipeline. In a later analysis, each TCR beta chain was defined by its CDR3 amino acid sequence together with its V-gene family, and reads lacking a unique V-gene family were excluded. A later analysis removed 592 highly shared, low-generation-probability nucleotide sequences to deal with suspected cross-contamination and a sequencing artifact. For each public chain, a later analysis derived a clonal expansion index from normalized ranks of inferred template counts within each repertoire. In a later analysis, generation probabilities were computed using a VDJ recombination model fitted to out-of-frame rearrangements, and the results were checked against IGoR. A later analysis scored TCR-TCR, TCR-HLA and TCR-CMV co-occurrence with hypergeometric tests, applying a repertoire-size bias correction to TCR pairs. To estimate false discovery rates, a later analysis permuted the HLA or CMV assignments 20 times. In a later analysis, co-occurring TCRs were grouped using DBSCAN, and TCRdist sequence similarity was added for clustering within HLA-allele-positive subsets. Repertoires with fewer than 30,000 or more than 120,000 public chains, plus five repertoires with anomalous nucleotide sharing, were excluded from co-occurrence clustering. TCRdb stores this immuneACCESS table with in-frame sequences only. Part of the clones is absent; in the studies checked, under half of the shortfall reflects unresolved V genes, and no reason is known for the rest. V and J calls and clone size are those listed in that table; D and trimming were worked out from the DNA. For this sample the table gives about 160,000 clones, of which around nine tenths were detected only once. In total, the top ten clones hold 0.7% to 1% of the sample.

Taken from cysteine to phenylalanine, the CDR3 has 14 residues. Of all the DNA, just the CDR3 is kept, 42 bases in frame from base 1. The CDR1 and CDR2 encoded by the germline V gene are SGHRS and YFSETQ. Concerning this clone itself: No cognate antigen has been identified for it. One base away there is no much larger clone; base qualities are not given.

The investigation overall reported the following: In a later analysis, HLA-associated TCR beta chains showed more clonal expansion and lower generation probabilities than non-associated chains that were equally common. In the study, 150 to 200 TCR beta chains were listed as associated with cytomegalovirus. Because the 87-base-pair reads could not distinguish some IMGT-functional V segments, including TRBV6-2 and TRBV6-3, those segments were excluded. A few of the identified cytomegalovirus-associated TCR beta chains were confirmed in vitro to be specific for cytomegalovirus antigens. Presence/absence analyses assumed roughly uniform sequencing depth across donors, an assumption that may not hold. Most TCR sequences were seen in very few donors, while some public TCRs were found in many individuals. According to a later analysis, parvovirus B19, influenza, CMV and Epstein-Barr virus appeared linked to several top co-occurrence clusters. In a later genetic analysis, fewer N-insertions in productive TCRs were reported among donors in an Asian-associated ancestry cluster than the roughly 710-donor mean. Cytomegalovirus status was reported to be diagnosed by the classifier with high specificity and sensitivity in both the original and validation cohorts. A further reported finding was that TCR beta sequences accurately predicted the HLA-A and HLA-B alleles for most subjects in the first cohort. In an earlier analysis of 587 of the donors, most TCR beta V segments were observed in productive rearrangements about 90% or about 30% of the time, broadly matching IMGT annotations. Because counts were too low, about 17 rarely observed V segments, including chromosome 9 orphons, were excluded from the earlier analysis of 587 of the donors. V-gene and J-gene trimming of TCR beta chains was associated with a missense DCLRE1C variant in a later genetic analysis, and the association was replicated in an independent cohort. Linkage disequilibrium might explain the correlated functional status among segregating V segments, but an unknown experimental factor could not be excluded. Because some donors lacked HLA typing at each locus, the association tests relied only on the typed subset. When HLA alleles, especially DR and DQ, strongly co-occurred, TCR associations were difficult to assign to individual alleles. In a later analysis, about 16,000 TCR beta sequences were associated with specific HLA alleles at a false discovery rate of 0.05. Most CMV-associated TCR beta chains appeared to be HLA-restricted in a later analysis, and the HLA associations seemed to be driven largely by CMV exposure. A group of highly shared sequence variants was considered likely to be a technical artifact of the sequencing pipeline. This cohort had only TCR beta chains sequenced, and the lack of alpha or paired-chain data limited which features could be detected. The authors suggested that the approach could potentially be extended to other disease states and immunological phenotypes. According to a later analysis, TCR association rates differed among HLA loci, with DRB1 alleles showing the most associated TCRs and HLA-C alleles showing the fewest. CMV serostatus was the only immune exposure information available for the cohort.

The cohort was made up of under 800 healthy bone marrow donors. At the time of sampling, all cohort members were nominally healthy, though unrecorded immune exposures were likely present. The donor tested CMV seronegative, placing the donor among the 350 to 400 seronegative members of the cohort. A peripheral blood sample was provided by each donor, and peripheral blood mononuclear cells were used for TCR beta sequencing. Genomic DNA was extracted from the blood cell samples with the Qiagen DNeasy Blood Extraction Kit. The chain is encoded by TRBV5-1 joined to TRBJ2-5; there is no confident call for the D gene. The J call may not be correct, given that the DNA end is closer to TRBJ2-7. This receptor was taken from a woman in her twenties or thirties in good health and CMV-seronegative. Source material: PBMCs. The CDR3 reads as follows: CASSLAPGSYEQYF. The nucleotides read TGCGCCAGCAGCTTGGCCCCCGGGTCGTACGAGCAGTACTTC.